This TCR beta chain is drawn from a study of blood T cell repertoires in COVID-19. Across the study: PBMCs, B-cell-depleted T cells, or T cells provided the cDNA or gDNA that made up the material.

The CDR3 is made up of 13 amino acids. Germline-derived CDR1 and CDR2 are KGHDR and SFDVKD. V dropped 5 bases and J dropped 5; count of bases not matched to a gene: 1. TCRdb's table, derived via immunoSEQ multiplex PCR, lists solely in-frame clones and lacks some. This table has more than 150,000 clones, under 85% appearing once. The clonotype comes from a man between 60 and 75 years old with active or convalescent COVID-19. Sequenced material: peripheral blood. The chain employs TRBV24-1 and TRBJ1-1; TRBD1 matches at 10 bases. Here the CDR3 reads CATSGTGGTEAFF. Written as DNA, the CDR3 is TGTGCCACCAGTGGGACAGGGGGGACTGAAGCTTTCTTT.